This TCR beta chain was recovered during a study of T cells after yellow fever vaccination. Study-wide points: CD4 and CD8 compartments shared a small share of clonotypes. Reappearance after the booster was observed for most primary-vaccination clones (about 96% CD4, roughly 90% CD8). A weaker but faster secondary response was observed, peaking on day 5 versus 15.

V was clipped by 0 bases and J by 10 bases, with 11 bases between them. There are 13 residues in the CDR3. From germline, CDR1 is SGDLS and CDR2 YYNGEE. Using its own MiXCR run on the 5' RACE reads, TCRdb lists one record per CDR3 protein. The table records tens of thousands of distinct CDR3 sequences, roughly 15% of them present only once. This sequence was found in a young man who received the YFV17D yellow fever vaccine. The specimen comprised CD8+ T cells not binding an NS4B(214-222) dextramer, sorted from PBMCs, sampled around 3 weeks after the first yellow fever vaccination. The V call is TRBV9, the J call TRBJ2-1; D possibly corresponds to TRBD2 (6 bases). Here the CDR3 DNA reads TGTGCCAGCAGCGTAGGGGGGGAAGGCGAGCAGTTCTTC. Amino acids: CASSVGGEGEQFF.